Below are 9 T cell receptor beta chains sequenced from a single sample in a study of shared clonotypes between healthy human individuals. The method was immunoSEQ multiplex PCR; TCRdb's version includes in-frame clones alone and lacks a portion of them. The table includes about 2.4 million clones, approximately 93% detected once. The sample was naive CD4+ T cells from PBMCs. The subset denotes: CD45RA+ positively selected. Receptors originate from a man between 18 and 29 years old in good health. Some clones in this sample may be carry-over from other donors' samples.

This chain connects TRBV2 to TRBJ2-5, with D perhaps TRBD1 or TRBD2 (7 bases each). CDR3 length: 14 residues. From germline, CDR1 is SNHLY and CDR2 FYNNEI. Between the trimmed V and J ends, which lost 6 bases and 3 bases, there was a span of 14 bases. Here the CDR3 DNA reads TGTGCCAGCAGGACAGGGAGGGGGGAAGAGACCCAGTACTTC. This encodes CASRTGRGEETQYF.

The J gene is TRBJ2-5, the V gene TRBV6-5; D gene unclear. Trimming removed 9 bases from V and 4 bases from J, with 12 bases in between. The germline V gene encodes CDR1 MNHEY and CDR2 SVGAGI. The CDR3 totals 12 residues. DNA of the CDR3: TGTGCCAGTTCCAGGAGTGGAGAGACCCAGTACTTC. Its protein is CASSRSGETQYF.

In the case of this clone: Other DNA sequences in the sample encode the same CDR3. The rearrangement joins TRBV20-1 to TRBJ2-7, with D perhaps matching TRBD2 (6 bases). Germline V CDR1 and CDR2: DFQATT, SNEGSKA (reference sequence). The CDR3 runs 11 residues. V lost 6 bases to trimming and J lost 2 bases, with 8 bases between them. CDR3 protein: CSARLAYEQYF. CDR3 DNA sequence: TGCAGTGCAAGACTAGCCTACGAGCAGTACTTC.

The V and J genes are TRBV5-6 and TRBJ2-7; D gene uncertain. This CDR3 region has 16 residues. With 0 bases removed from V and 2 bases from J, the gap between germline ends came to 15 bases. The V gene's germline CDR1 is SGHDT and CDR2 YYEEEE. CDR3 residues: CASSLALSSGAYEQYF. CDR3 DNA sequence: TGTGCCAGCAGCTTGGCTCTCTCCTCTGGCGCCTACGAGCAGTACTTC.

The chain combines TRBV6-1 with TRBJ1-5; D is perhaps TRBD1 (5 bases). V was trimmed by 10 bases and J by 7 bases, leaving 20 bases between them. The CDR3 contains 14 residues. In germline, CDR1 is MNHNS, CDR2 SASEGT. The CDR3 sequence: CATPEVGGEQPQHF. The CDR3 coding sequence is TGTGCCACCCCCGAGGTCGGGGGTGAGCAGCCCCAGCATTTT.

The chain recombines TRBV28 with TRBJ2-3; maybe TRBD2 (6 bases). CDR1 MDHEN and CDR2 SYDVKM come from the germline V gene. Between the trimmed V and J ends, which lost 4 bases and 8 bases, there was a span of 19 bases. The CDR3 extends over 15 amino acids. CDR3 in DNA: TGTGCCAGCAGTTACGGGAGTCAGGGATGGGTTACGCAGTATTTT. Its protein product is CASSYGSQGWVTQYF.

Turning to this clone: This CDR3 is also generated by other DNA sequences in the sample. This sequence joins TRBV28 and TRBJ2-7; D is unresolved. Between the trimmed V and J ends, which lost 2 bases and 3 bases, there was a span of 8 bases. The CDR3 has 13 amino acids. Per germline, CDR1 MDHEN and CDR2 SYDVKM. The CDR3 is CASSLLGYYEQYF. Here the CDR3 DNA reads TGTGCCAGCAGTTTACTAGGCTACTACGAGCAGTACTTC.

The V call is TRBV9, the J call TRBJ2-5, with D possibly being TRBD2 (5 bases). CDR1 and CDR2 (germline): SGDLS, YYNGEE. CDR3 size: 15 residues. Trimming stripped 4 bases from V and 0 bases from J, with 13 bases between. The CDR3 nucleotides read TGTGCCAGCAGCCGGTATGGAGGATACCAAGAGACCCAGTACTTC. This translates into CASSRYGGYQETQYF. Based on the CDR3 plus reference TRBV9 and TRBJ2-5, the full variable domain is DSGVTQTPKHLITATGQRVTLRCSPRSGDLSVYWYQQSLDQGLQFLIQYYNGEERAKGNILERFSAQQFPDLHSELNLSSLELGDSALYFCASSRYGGYQETQYFGPGTRLLVL.

This rearrangement joins TRBV7-2 to TRBJ1-6, with 7 bases that match TRBD1. Germline CDR1 and CDR2: SGHTA and FQGNSA. The CDR3 spans 14 residues. Unmatched junction bases numbered 1, after V lost 5 bases and J lost 3 bases. The CDR3 here is CASSRQGYNSPLHF. CDR3 in DNA: TGTGCCAGCAGCCGACAGGGCTATAATTCACCCCTCCACTTT.